The following is a TCR beta chain sequence with its context. Authors' methods: Reference gene primer amplification in the assay estimated nucleated cell counts. Sequencing used immunoSEQ multiplex PCR; TCRdb keeps in-frame clones, though not all of them. D and trimming were read from the DNA, whereas the V and J calls and clone size are those reported in that table. The data show around 150,000 clones, 75% to 90% seen once. The data were obtained in a study of blood T cell repertoires in COVID-19. Study at large: Sites across the United States, Italy and Spain contributed samples from acute and convalescent COVID-19. T cells, B-cell-depleted T cells, or PBMCs provided the cDNA or gDNA that served as material.

This CDR3 region has 15 residues. V shed 2 bases and J 8 bases; nucleotides not matched to a gene: 8. CDR1 is SGHRS, CDR2 YFSETQ, per germline. V gene TRBV5-1 combines with J gene TRBJ2-1; TRBD1 matches 9 bases. Source material: peripheral blood. This TCR was sampled from a man in his 60s with active or convalescent COVID-19. The CDR3 sequence: CASSFRDREMDEQFF. The CDR3 coding sequence is TGCGCCAGCAGCTTCCGGGACAGGGAGATGGATGAGCAGTTCTTC. Variable domain in full (rest from reference TRBV5-1 and TRBJ2-1): KAGVTQTPRYLIKTRGQQVTLSCSPISGHRSVSWYQQTPGQGLQFLFEYFSETQRNKGNFPGRFSGRQFSNSRSEMNVSTLELGDSALYLCASSFRDREMDEQFFGPGTRLTVL.